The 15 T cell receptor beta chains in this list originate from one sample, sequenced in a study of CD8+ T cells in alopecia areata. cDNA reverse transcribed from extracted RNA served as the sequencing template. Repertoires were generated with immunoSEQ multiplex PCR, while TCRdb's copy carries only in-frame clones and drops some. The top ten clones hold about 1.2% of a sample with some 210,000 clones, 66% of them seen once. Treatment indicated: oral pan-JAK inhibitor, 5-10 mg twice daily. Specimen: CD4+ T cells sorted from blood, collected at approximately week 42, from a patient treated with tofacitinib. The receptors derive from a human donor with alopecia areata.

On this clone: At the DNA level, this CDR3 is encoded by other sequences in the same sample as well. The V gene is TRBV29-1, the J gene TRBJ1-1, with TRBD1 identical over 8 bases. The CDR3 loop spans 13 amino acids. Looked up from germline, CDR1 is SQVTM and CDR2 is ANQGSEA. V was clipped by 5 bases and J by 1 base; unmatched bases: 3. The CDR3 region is CSVTGQANTEAFF. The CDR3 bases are TGCAGCGTTACGGGACAGGCGAACACTGAAGCTTTCTTT.

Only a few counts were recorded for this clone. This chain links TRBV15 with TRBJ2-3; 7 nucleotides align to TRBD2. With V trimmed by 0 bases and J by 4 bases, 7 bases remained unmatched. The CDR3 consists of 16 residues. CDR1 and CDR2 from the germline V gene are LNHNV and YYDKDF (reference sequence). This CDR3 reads CATSRDPLGLADTQYF. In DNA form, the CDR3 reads TGTGCCACCAGCAGAGACCCCCTAGGACTAGCAGATACGCAGTATTTT.

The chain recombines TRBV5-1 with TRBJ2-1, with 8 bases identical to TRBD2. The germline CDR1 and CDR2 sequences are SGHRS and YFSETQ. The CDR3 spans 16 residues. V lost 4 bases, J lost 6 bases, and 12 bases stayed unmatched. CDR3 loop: CASSPGPGGARNEQFF. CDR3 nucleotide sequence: TGCGCCAGCAGCCCCGGACCGGGGGGGGCCCGCAATGAGCAGTTCTTC.

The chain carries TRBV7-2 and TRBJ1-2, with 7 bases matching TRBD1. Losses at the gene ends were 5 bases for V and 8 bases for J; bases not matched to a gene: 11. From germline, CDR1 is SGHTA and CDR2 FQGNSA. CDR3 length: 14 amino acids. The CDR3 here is CASSPNPTGSGYTF. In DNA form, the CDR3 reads TGTGCCAGCAGCCCGAACCCGACAGGGAGCGGCTACACCTTC.

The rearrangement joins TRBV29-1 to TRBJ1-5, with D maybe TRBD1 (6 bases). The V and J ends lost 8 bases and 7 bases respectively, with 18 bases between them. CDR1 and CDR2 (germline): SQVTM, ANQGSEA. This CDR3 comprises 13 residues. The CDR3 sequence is CSPLKGGRQPQHF. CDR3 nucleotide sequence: TGCAGCCCATTAAAGGGGGGAAGGCAGCCCCAGCATTTT.

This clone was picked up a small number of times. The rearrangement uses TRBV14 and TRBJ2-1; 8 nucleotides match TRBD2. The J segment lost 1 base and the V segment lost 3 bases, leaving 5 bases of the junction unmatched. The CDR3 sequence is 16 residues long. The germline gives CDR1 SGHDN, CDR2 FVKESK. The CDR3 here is CASSHTSGISYNEQFF. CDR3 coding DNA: TGTGCCAGCAGCCATACTAGCGGAATATCCTACAATGAGCAGTTCTTC.

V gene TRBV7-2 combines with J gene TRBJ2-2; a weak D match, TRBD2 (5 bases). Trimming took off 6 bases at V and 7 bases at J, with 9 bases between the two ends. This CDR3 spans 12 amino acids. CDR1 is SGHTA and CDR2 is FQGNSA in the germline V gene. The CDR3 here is CASSRDFGELFF. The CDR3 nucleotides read TGTGCCAGCAGTCGGGATTTCGGGGAGCTGTTTTTT. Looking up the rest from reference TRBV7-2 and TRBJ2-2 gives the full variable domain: GAGVSQSPSNKVTEKGKDVELRCDPISGHTALYWYRQSLGQGLEFLIYFQGNSAPDKSGLPSDRFSAERTGGSVSTLTIQRTQQEDSAVYLCASSRDFGELFFGEGSRLTVL.

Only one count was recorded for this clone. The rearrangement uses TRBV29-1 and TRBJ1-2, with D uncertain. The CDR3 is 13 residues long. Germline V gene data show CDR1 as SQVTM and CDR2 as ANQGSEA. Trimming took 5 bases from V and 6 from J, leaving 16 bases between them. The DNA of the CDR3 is TGCAGCGTTCAAAAGGGTACTCTGGATGGCTACACCTTC. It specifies CSVQKGTLDGYTF.

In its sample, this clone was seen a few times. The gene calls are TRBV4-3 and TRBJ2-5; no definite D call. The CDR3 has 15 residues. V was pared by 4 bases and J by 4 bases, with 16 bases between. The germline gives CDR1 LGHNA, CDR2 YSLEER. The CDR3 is CASSPRMGDGETQYF. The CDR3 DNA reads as TGCGCCAGCAGCCCCCGTATGGGCGATGGAGAGACCCAGTACTTC.

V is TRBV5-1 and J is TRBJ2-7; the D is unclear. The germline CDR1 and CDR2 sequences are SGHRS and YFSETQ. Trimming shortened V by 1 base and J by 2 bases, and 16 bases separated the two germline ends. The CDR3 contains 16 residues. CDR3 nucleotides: TGCGCCAGCAGCTTGCTGGGCAACCGACATCCCTACGAGCAGTACTTC. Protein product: CASSLLGNRHPYEQYF.

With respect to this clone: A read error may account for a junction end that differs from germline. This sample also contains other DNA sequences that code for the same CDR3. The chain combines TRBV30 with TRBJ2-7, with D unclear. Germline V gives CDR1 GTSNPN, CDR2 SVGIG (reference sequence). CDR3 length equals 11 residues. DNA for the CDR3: TGTGCCTGGAGTGTACCCTACGAGCAGTACTTT. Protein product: CAWSVPYEQYF.

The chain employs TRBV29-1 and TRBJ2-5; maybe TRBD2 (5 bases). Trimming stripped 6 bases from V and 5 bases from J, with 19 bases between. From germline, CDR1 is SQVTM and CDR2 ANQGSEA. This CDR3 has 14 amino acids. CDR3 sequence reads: CSVKGPRTVETQYF. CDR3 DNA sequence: TGCAGCGTCAAGGGTCCGAGGACTGTGGAGACCCAGTACTTC.

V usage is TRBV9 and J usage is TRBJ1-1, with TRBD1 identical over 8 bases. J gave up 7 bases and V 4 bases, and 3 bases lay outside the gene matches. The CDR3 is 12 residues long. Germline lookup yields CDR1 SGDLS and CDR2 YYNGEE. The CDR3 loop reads CASSYGQGEAFF. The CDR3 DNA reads TGTGCCAGCAGCTATGGACAGGGTGAAGCTTTCTTT.

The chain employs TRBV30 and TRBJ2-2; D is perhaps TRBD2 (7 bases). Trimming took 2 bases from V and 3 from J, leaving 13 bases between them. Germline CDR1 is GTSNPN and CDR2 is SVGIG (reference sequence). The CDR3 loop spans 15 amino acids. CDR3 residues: CAWSRLAGDTGELFF. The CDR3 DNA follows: TGTGCCTGGAGTCGACTAGCAGGGGACACCGGGGAGCTGTTTTTT.

CDR3 DNA: TGTGCCTGGAGTGTAACGAGGGACAGCTATGGCTACACCTTC. Amino acid sequence: CAWSVTRDSYGYTF. This sequence joins TRBV30 and TRBJ1-2, with 7 bases that match TRBD1. Germline values: CDR1 GTSNPN, CDR2 SVGIG (reference sequence). V lost 0 bases to trimming and J lost 4 bases; unmatched junction nucleotides: 5. CDR3 length: 14 residues.